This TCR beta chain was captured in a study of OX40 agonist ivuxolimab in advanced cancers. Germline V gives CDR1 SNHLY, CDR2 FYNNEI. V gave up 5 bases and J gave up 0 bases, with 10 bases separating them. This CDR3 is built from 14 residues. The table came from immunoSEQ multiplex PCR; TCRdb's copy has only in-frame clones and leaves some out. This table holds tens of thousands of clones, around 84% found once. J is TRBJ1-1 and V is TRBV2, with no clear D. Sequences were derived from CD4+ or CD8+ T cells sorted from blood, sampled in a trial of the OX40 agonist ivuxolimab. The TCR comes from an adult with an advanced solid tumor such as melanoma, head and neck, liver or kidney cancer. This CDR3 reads CASSPGSMNTEAFF. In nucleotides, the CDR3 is TGTGCCAGCAGTCCAGGTTCCATGAACACTGAAGCTTTCTTT.